This TCR beta chain comes out of a study of shared clonotypes between healthy human individuals. V was trimmed by 0 bases and J by 3 bases, leaving 13 bases between them. CDR1 is SGDLS and CDR2 is YYNGEE in the germline V gene. The length of the CDR3 is 16 residues. Profiled with immunoSEQ multiplex PCR; TCRdb holds only in-frame clones, not every one. The data contain 450,000 to 500,000 clones, around four fifths of them singletons. A single count supports this clone. The chain links TRBV9 to TRBJ2-1; a possible D gene is TRBD1 (6 bases). This receptor was obtained from a woman in her forties in good health. Some clones in this sample may be carry-over from other donors' samples. Input material: PBMCs. The CDR3 here is CASSVGGQPNYNEQFF. CDR3 nucleotides: TGTGCCAGCAGCGTAGGAGGACAGCCCAACTACAATGAGCAGTTCTTC.